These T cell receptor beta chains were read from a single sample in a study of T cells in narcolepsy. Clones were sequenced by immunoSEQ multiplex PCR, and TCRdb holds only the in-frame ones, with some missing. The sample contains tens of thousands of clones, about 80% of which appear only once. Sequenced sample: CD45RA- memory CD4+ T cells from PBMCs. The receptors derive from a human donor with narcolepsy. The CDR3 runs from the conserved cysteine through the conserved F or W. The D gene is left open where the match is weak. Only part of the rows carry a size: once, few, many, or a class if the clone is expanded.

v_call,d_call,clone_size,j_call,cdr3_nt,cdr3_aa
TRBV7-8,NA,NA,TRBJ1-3,TGTGCCAGCAGCCCTAGTGGGGGAAACACCATATATTTT,CASSPSGGNTIYF
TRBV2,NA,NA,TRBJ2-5,TGTGCCAGCAGTGAAGGGGTGGGGCGCCAAATCTTGCGTGAGCAGTACTTC,CASSEGVGRQILREQYF
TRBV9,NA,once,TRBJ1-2,TGTGCCAGCAGCGTAGGTTCACAGGGTTATGGCTACACCTTC,CASSVGSQGYGYTF
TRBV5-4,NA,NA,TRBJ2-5,TGTGCCAGCAGCCTGGCCGTCCAAGAGACCCAGTACTTC,CASSLAVQETQYF
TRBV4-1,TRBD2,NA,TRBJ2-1,TGCGCCAGCAGCCGACAAGACCTAGCGGGGACTTCCTACAATGAGCAGTTCTTC,CASSRQDLAGTSYNEQFF
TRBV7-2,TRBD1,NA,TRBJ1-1,TGTGCCAGCAGCTTACTCCAGGGGGTGACTGAAGCTTTCTTT,CASSLLQGVTEAFF
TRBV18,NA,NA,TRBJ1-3,TGTGCCAGCTCACCTAATACAGGGATAGCAAGATCTGGAAACACCATATATTTT,CASSPNTGIARSGNTIYF
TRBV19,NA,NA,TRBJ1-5,TGTGCCAGTAGTCTGACAGTTACCAATCAGCCCCAGCATTTT,CASSLTVTNQPQHF
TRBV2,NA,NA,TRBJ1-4,TGTGCCAGCAGTGTGCAAAGAGGGGCCATTAAACTGTTTTTT,CASSVQRGAIKLFF
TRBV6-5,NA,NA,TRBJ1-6,TGTGCCAGCAGTTATAAGGGAGGGGGTTCACCCCTCCACTTT,CASSYKGGGSPLHF
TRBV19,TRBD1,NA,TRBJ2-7,TGTGCCAGTACCCCAGGGGGCATCTTCTCCTACGAGCGGTACTTC,CASTPGGIFSYERYF
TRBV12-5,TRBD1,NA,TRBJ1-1,TGTGCTAGTGGTTTGATCGGGACAGGGTTCACTGAAGCTTTCTTT,CASGLIGTGFTEAFF
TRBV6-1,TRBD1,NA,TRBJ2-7,TGTGCCAGCATGAGGGCCGGGACAGGGGACTACGAGCAGTACTTC,CASMRAGTGDYEQYF
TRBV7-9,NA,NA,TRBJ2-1,TGTGCCAGCAGCTCACCGGGGGCTTGGTCCTACAATGAGCAGTTCTTC,CASSSPGAWSYNEQFF
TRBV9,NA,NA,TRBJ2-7,TGTGCCAGCAGCGTGGGACTGTTGAGCTCCTACGAGCAGTACTTC,CASSVGLLSSYEQYF
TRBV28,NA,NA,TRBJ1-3,TGTGCCAGCAGTTCCCCAGGGGTGTCCTCTGGAAACACCATATATTTT,CASSSPGVSSGNTIYF
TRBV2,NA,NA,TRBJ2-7,TGTGCCAGCAGTGAAAGAACGGGCTCCTACGAGCAGTACTTC,CASSERTGSYEQYF
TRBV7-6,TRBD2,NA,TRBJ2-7,TGTGCCAGCAGTGGGACTAGCGGGGAATACGAGCAGTACTTC,CASSGTSGEYEQYF
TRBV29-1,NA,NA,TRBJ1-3,TGCAGCGGCTCTGCCGGAAACACCATATATTTT,CSGSAGNTIYF
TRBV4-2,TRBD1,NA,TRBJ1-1,TGTGCCAGCAGCCAAGAAGGGACAGCGAGGGGCACTGAAGCTTTCTTT,CASSQEGTARGTEAFF
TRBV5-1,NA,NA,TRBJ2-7,TGCGCCAGCAGCTTGCAGGGCCGCTACGAGCAGTACTTC,CASSLQGRYEQYF
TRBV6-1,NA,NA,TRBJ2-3,TGTGCCAGCAGTGAAGTAGGGGGGGGACAGGGCACAGATACGCAGTATTTT,CASSEVGGGQGTDTQYF
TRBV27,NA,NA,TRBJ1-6,TGTGCCAGCAGTTTAGTGGCCGATAATTCACCCCTCCACTTT,CASSLVADNSPLHF
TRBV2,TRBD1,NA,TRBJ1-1,TGTGCCAGCACAGGGGGCACTGAAGCTTTCTTT,CASTGGTEAFF
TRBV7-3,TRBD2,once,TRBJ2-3,TGTGCCAGCAGCTTAACTGAGGCGGGGGGAGGTACGCAGTATTTT,CASSLTEAGGGTQYF
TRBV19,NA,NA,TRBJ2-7,TGTGCCAGTGCGGGCGAGCAGTACTTC,CASAGEQYF
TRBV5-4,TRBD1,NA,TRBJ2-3,TGTGCCAGCAGCAAACCTAAACAGGGGATCACAGATACGCAGTATTTT,CASSKPKQGITDTQYF
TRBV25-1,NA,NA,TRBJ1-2,TGTGCCAGCAGTCGTGGTGAGGATGGCTACACCTTC,CASSRGEDGYTF
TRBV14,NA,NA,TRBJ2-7,TGTGCCAGCAGCTTTGGGGGGGCCTCCTACGAGCAGTACTTC,CASSFGGASYEQYF
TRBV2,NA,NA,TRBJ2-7,TGTGCCAGCAGTGATGAGGGTTACGAGCAGTACTTC,CASSDEGYEQYF
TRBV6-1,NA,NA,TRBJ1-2,TGTGCCAGCAGGGGCCCTAACTATGGCTACACCTTC,CASRGPNYGYTF
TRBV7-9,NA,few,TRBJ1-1,TGTGCCAGCAGCTTAGGACAGTTGGCTTTCTTT,CASSLGQLAFF
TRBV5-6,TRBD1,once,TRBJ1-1,TGTGCCAGCAGCTACCCCTCGGGACAGGGTCCTGAAGCTTTCTTT,CASSYPSGQGPEAFF
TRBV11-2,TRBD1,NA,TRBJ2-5,TGTGCCAGCAGCTTAGATGGGACAGAGGGGGAGACCCAGTACTTC,CASSLDGTEGETQYF
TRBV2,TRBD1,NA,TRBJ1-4,TGTGCCAGCAGTGAAGCGGGAGGACAGGGACGGGAAAAACTGTTTTTT,CASSEAGGQGREKLFF
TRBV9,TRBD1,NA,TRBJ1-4,TGTGCCAGCAGCGCTGGGACAGGGGGGGGGACTAATGAAAAACTGTTTTTT,CASSAGTGGGTNEKLFF
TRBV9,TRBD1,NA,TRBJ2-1,TGTGCCGGGGGTAGGGGGCTACATGAGCAGTTCTTC,CAGGRGLHEQFF
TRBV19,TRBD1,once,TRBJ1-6,TGTGCCAGTAGTAATTCCAGGACAGGAATGAATTCACCCCTCCACTTT,CASSNSRTGMNSPLHF
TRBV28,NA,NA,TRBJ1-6,TGTGCCAGCAGTAGAACCGGGACGGATAATTCACCCCTCCACTTT,CASSRTGTDNSPLHF
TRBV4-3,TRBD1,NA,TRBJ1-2,TGCGCCAGCAGCCAAGCAGGGGGCAGCGACTATGGCTACACCTTC,CASSQAGGSDYGYTF
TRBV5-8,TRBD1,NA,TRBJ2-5,TGTGCCAGCAGCCTGGGACAGGGGGCTAGGGAGACCCAGTACTTC,CASSLGQGARETQYF
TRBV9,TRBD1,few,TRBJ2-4,TGTGCCAGCAGCACCGGTAACAGGGGGGAAGACATTCAGTACTTC,CASSTGNRGEDIQYF
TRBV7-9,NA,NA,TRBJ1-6,TGTGCCAGCAGCTTAGGTCCCCAAGACTCACCCCTCCACTTT,CASSLGPQDSPLHF
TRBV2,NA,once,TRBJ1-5,TGTGCCAGCAACAAGCAGGACGGGCAGCCCCAGCATTTT,CASNKQDGQPQHF
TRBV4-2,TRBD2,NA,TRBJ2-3,TGTGCCAGCAGCCAAGTCTTAGCGGGGGGGGCCGATACGCAGTATTTT,CASSQVLAGGADTQYF
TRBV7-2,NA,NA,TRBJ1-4,TGTGCCAGCAGCTTAGATAGATCGAAACTGTTTTTT,CASSLDRSKLFF
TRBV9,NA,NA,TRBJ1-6,TGTGCCAGCAGCTCTCCTCTGTCCGGACCAGGTTCACCCCTCCACTTT,CASSSPLSGPGSPLHF
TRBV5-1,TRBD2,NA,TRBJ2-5,TGCGCCAGCAGCCCCGGCGGACTAGCGGGGGTGGAGACCCAGTACTTC,CASSPGGLAGVETQYF
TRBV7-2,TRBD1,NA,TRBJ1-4,TGTGCCAGCAGCTTAATGAAGGGGGCGAGTGAAAAACTGTTTTTT,CASSLMKGASEKLFF
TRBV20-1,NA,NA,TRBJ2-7,TGCAGTGCTGGGGACGAGCAGTACTTC,CSAGDEQYF
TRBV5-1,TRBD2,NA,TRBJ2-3,TGCGCCAGCAGCCCCGCTGGGAGGGACTTGGCAGATACGCAGTATTTT,CASSPAGRDLADTQYF
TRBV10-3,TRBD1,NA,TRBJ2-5,TGTGCCATCAGCGCCGGACAGGGGGCATCGGAGACCCAGTACTTC,CAISAGQGASETQYF
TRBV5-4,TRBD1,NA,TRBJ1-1,TGTGCCAGCAGCCGGACAGGGGACACTGAAGCTTTCTTT,CASSRTGDTEAFF
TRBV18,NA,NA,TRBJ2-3,TGTGCCAGCTCACCACCGGTCAAGGCAGATACGCAGTATTTT,CASSPPVKADTQYF
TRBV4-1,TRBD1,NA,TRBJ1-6,TGCGCCAGCAGCCCGGTCCCGGGACAGGGGCCCAATTCACCCCTCCACTTT,CASSPVPGQGPNSPLHF
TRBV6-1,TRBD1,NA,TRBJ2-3,TGTGCCAGCAGTGAAGGGATAGGGGGCATAGATACGCAGTATTTT,CASSEGIGGIDTQYF
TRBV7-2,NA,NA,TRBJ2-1,TGTGCCAGCAGCTTTCTCACAGGGACGGATGAGCAGTTCTTC,CASSFLTGTDEQFF
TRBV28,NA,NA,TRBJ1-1,TGTGCCAGCAGTTTTGCTGGGGGACCGATGAACACTGAAGCTTTCTTT,CASSFAGGPMNTEAFF
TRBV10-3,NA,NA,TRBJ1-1,TGTGCCATCAGTGAGTCACGGGGGAACACTGAAGCTTTCTTT,CAISESRGNTEAFF
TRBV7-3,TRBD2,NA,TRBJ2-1,TGTGCCAGCAGCTTGGCGGGGGGGCGTGAGCAGTTCTTC,CASSLAGGREQFF